The following is a T cell receptor beta chain sequence with its context. The antigen remains unidentified. The source of the sample is a study of cytomegalovirus exposure and HLA in healthy donors. The V gene's germline CDR1 is SGDLS and CDR2 YYNGEE. V shed 4 bases and J 8 bases; nucleotides not matched to a gene: 9. CDR3 length: 15 residues. Points from the study as a whole: With further analysis later on, most CMV-associated TCR beta chains appeared HLA-restricted.

Primers: 60 Vbeta forward and 13 Jbeta reverse. Data came from immunoSEQ multiplex PCR; TCRdb stores just in-frame clones and leaves some out. The sample includes roughly 100,000 clones, around 78% seen only once; the top ten take 2.6%. This sequence joins TRBV9 and TRBJ1-4; 9 bases map to TRBD1. This TCR derives from a man aged 35-49 years in good health and CMV-seronegative. Sequencing was done on a sample of PBMCs. CDR3 bases: TGTGCCAGCAGCCCTCAGGACAGGGGCCGGGAAAAACTGTTTTTT. It is translated as CASSPQDRGREKLFF. Full variable domain (rest looked up from reference TRBV9 and TRBJ1-4): DSGVTQTPKHLITATGQRVTLRCSPRSGDLSVYWYQQSLDQGLQFLIQYYNGEERAKGNILERFSAQQFPDLHSELNLSSLELGDSALYFCASSPQDRGREKLFFGSGTQLSVL.